The clone carrying this T cell receptor (beta chain) has more than one count but fewer than ten. Its specificity is unknown. An Oncomine TCR Beta short-read assay was used to sequence the DNA from cultured CD4+ T cells. One entry per CDR3 protein results from TCRdb running MiXCR on the PCR reads. Counted here are some 4,300 distinct CDR3 sequences, about 27% occurring once; the ten biggest clones make up 25% to 30%. The germline V and J ends were trimmed by 6 bases and 8 bases, with 14 bases remaining between them. The CDR3 loop spans 13 amino acids. Germline CDR1 is LNHDA and CDR2 is SQIVND (reference sequence). Described treatment: roughly 11-day PBMC culture with coronavirus spike peptide pools or control peptides (ViraFEST assay). These data come from a study of vaccination and CD4 T cells after COVID-19. The overall study: The convalescents were made up of six males and four females, two of whom were Hispanic. Everyone enrolled got two doses of BNT162b2 or mRNA-1273 vaccine. Whole-study results and caveats: SARS-CoV-2-reactive clonotypes showed a nonsignificant median rise from about 20 to 38. Post-infection sampling omitted early timepoints and covered relatively few convalescent patients.

The sequenced material came from CD4+ T cells from blood, cultured in vitro. The sequence was collected from a human donor who had recovered from COVID-19. The V call is TRBV19, the J call TRBJ1-5, with D possibly matching TRBD1 (5 bases). Here the CDR3 DNA reads TGTGCCAGTAGCCCCCTAGGGGAGAAGCCCCAGCATTTT. It translates to CASSPLGEKPQHF.